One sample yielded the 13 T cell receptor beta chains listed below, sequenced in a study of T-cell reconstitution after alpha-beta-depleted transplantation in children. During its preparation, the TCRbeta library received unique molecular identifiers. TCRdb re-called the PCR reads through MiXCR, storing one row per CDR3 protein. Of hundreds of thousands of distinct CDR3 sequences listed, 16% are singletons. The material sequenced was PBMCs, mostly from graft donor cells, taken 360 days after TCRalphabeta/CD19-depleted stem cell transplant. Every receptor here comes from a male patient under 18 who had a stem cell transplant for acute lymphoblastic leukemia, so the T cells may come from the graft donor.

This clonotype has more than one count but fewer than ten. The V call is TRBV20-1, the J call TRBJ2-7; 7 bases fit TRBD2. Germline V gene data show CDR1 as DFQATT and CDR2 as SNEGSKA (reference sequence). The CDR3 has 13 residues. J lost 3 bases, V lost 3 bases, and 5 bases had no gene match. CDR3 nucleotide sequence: TGCAGTGCTAGTTCGGCTAGCGGCTACGAGCAGTACTTC. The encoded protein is CSASSASGYEQYF.

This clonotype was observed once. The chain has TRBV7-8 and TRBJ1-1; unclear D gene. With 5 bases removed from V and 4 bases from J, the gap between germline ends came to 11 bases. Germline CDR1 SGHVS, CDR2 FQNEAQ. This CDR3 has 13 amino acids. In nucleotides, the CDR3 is TGTGCCAGCAGCCCAAGACATCTCACTGAAGCTTTCTTT. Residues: CASSPRHLTEAFF. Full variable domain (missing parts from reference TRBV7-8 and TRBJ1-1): GAGVSQSPRYKVAKRGQDVALRCDPISGHVSLFWYQQALGQGPEFLTYFQNEAQLDKSGLPSDRFFAERPEGSVSTLKIQRTQQEDSAVYLCASSPRHLTEAFFGQGTRLTVV.

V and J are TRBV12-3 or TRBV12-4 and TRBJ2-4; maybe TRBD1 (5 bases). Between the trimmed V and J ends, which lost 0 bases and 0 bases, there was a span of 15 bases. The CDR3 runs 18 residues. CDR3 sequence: CASSLARAGPLAKNIQYF. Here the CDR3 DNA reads TGTGCCAGCAGTTTAGCGCGAGCAGGGCCCCTAGCCAAAAACATTCAGTACTTC.

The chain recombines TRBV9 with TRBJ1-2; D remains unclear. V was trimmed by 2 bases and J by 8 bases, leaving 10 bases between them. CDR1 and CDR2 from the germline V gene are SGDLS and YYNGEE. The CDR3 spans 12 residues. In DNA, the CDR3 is TGTGCCAGCAGCGTGTGGCCGGGGGGCTACACCTTC. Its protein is CASSVWPGGYTF.

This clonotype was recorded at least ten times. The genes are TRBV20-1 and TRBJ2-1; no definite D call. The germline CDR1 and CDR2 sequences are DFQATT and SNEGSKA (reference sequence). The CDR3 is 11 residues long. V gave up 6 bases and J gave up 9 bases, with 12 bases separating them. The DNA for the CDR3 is TGCAGTGCCCTCCCGGTCATTGAGCAGTTCTTC. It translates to CSALPVIEQFF.

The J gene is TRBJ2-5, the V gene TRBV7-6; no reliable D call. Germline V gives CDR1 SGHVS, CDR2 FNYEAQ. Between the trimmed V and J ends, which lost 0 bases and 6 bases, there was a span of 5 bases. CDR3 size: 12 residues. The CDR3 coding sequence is TGTGCCAGCAGCTTAGCTAGGAAGACCCAGTACTTC. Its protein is CASSLARKTQYF. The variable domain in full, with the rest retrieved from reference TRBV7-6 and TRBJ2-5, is GAGVSQSPRYKVTKRGQDVALRCDPISGHVSLYWYRQALGQGPEFLTYFNYEAQQDKSGLPNDRFSAERPEGSISTLTIQRTEQRDSAMYRCASSLARKTQYFGPGTRLLVL.

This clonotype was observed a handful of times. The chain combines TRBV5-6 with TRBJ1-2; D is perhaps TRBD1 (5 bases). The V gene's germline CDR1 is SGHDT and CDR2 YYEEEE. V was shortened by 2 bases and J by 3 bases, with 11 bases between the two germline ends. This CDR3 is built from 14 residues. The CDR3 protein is CASSFPRVYYGYTF. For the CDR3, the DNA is TGTGCCAGCAGCTTCCCCAGGGTCTACTATGGCTACACCTTC.

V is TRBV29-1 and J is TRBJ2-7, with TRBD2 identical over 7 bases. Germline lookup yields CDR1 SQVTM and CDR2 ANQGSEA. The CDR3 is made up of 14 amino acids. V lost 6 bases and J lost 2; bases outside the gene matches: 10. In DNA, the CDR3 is TGCAGCGTGCGCCGGGCGGGAGAAACCTACGAGCAGTACTTC. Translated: CSVRRAGETYEQYF.

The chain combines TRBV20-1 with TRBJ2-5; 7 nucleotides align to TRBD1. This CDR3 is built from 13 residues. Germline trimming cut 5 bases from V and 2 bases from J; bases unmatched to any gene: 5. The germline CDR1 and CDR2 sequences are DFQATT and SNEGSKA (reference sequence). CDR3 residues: CSAVRQGQETQYF. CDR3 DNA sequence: TGCAGTGCTGTACGACAGGGACAAGAGACCCAGTACTTC.

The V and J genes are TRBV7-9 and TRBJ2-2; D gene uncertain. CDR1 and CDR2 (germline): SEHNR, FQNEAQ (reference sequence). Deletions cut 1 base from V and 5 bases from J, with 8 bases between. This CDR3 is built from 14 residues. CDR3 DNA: TGTGCCAGCAGCTTAGAGACGGCTACCGGGGAGCTGTTTTTT. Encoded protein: CASSLETATGELFF.

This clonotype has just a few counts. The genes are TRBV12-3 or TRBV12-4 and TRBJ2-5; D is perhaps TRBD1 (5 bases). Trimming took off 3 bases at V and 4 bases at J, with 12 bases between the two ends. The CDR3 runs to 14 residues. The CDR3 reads CASSFARVTETQYF. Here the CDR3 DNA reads TGTGCCAGCAGTTTCGCCAGGGTTACAGAGACCCAGTACTTC.

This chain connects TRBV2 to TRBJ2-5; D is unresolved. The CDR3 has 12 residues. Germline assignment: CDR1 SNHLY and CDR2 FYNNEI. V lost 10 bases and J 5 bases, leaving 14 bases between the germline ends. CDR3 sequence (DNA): TGTGCCATTACCCCTCCGAGGGAGACCCAGTACTTC. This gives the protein CAITPPRETQYF.

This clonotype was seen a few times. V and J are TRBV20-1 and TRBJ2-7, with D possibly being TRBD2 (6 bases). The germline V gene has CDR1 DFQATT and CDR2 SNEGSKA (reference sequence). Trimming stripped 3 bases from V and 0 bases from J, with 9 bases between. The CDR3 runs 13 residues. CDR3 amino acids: CSASGGSSYEQYF. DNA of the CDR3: TGCAGTGCTAGTGGGGGGAGCTCCTACGAGCAGTACTTC.